This T cell receptor beta chain was sequenced during a study of neurological immune-mediated disorders. General study results and limits: In HTLV-1-associated myelopathy, TCR clonal expansion was greatest, and in multiple sclerosis it was least, below healthy controls.

Germline CDR1 ENHRY, CDR2 SYGVKD. CDR3 size: 13 residues. After removal of 10 bases from V and 4 bases from J, the junction contained 10 bases not matched to a gene. Time point here: longitudinal time-point 3. It was by 5'RACE with 10-nucleotide random UMIs that the cDNA was made. TCRdb used MiXCR to reprocess the 5' RACE reads, holding one entry per CDR3 protein. The table includes roughly 48,000 distinct CDR3 sequences, 9.5% to 15% detected once. In its sample, this clonotype was seen a few times. Its specificity is not known. This receptor was taken from a male donor with HTLV-1-associated myelopathy (HAM/TSP). The chain combines TRBV10-3 with TRBJ2-7; 7 nucleotides line up with TRBD2. Sequencing input: PBMCs. CDR3 in DNA: TGTGCCACGAAGCGGGATACCCTTTACGAGCAGTACTTC. Protein product: CATKRDTLYEQYF.